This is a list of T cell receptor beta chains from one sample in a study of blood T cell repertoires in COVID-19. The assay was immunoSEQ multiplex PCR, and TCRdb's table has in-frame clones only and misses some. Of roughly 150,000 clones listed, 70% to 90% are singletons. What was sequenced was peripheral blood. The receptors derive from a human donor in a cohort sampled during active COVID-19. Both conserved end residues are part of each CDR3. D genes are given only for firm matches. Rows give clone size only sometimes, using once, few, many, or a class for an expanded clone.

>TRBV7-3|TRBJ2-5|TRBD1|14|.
CASSLTGGLETQYF
TGTGCCAGCAGCTTGACAGGGGGCCTGGAGACCCAGTACTTC
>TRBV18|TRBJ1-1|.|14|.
CASSEDSRNTEAFF
TGTGCCAGCTCCGAGGACAGTCGAAACACTGAAGCTTTCTTT
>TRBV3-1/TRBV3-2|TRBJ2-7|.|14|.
CASSPLTEAYEQYF
TGTGCCAGCAGCCCTCTGACAGAAGCCTACGAGCAGTACTTC
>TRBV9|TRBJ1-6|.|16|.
CASSTLTGESNSPLHF
TGTGCCAGCAGCACCCTGACAGGAGAGAGCAATTCACCCCTCCACTTT
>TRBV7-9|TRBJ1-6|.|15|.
CASSLVGGPGSPLHF
TGTGCCAGCAGCTTAGTCGGGGGGCCGGGTTCACCCCTCCACTTT
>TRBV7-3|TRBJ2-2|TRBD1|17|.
CASSLIPGGYRFGELFF
TGTGCCAGCAGCTTAATTCCAGGGGGTTATCGGTTCGGGGAGCTGTTTTTT
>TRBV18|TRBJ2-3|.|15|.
CASSPPHRRTDTQYF
TGTGCCAGCTCACCACCGCACAGACGCACAGATACGCAGTATTTT
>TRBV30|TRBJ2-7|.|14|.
CAWGRDTGSYEQYF
TGTGCCTGGGGGAGGGACACAGGCTCCTACGAGCAGTACTTC
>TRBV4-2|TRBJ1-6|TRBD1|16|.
CASSQSQTGGDSPLHF
TGTGCCAGCAGCCAATCCCAGACAGGGGGTGATTCACCCCTCCACTTT
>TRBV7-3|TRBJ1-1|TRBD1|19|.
CASSLKPPTGRGMNTEAFF
TGTGCCAGCAGCTTAAAGCCCCCGACAGGGCGGGGAATGAACACTGAAGCTTTCTTT
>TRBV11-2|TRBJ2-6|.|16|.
CASMGAASFGANVLTF
TGTGCCAGCATGGGGGCAGCTTCCTTTGGGGCCAACGTCCTGACTTTC
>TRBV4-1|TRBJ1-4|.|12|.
CASSPVNEKLFF
TGCGCCAGCAGCCCCGTGAATGAAAAACTGTTTTTT
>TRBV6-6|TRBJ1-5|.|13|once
CASSAGVRQPQHF
TGTGCCAGCAGCGCCGGGGTCAGGCAGCCCCAGCATTTT
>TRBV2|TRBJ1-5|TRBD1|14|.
CASSEQGVGQPQHF
TGTGCCAGCAGTGAGCAGGGGGTGGGCCAGCCCCAGCATTTT
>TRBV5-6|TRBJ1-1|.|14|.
CASSLLGSSPKAFF
TGTGCCAGCAGCTTGCTAGGTTCATCCCCGAAAGCTTTCTTT
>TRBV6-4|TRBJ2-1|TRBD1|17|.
CASSEGVDRGSYNEQFF
TGTGCCAGCAGTGAGGGTGTGGACAGGGGCTCCTACAATGAGCAGTTCTTC
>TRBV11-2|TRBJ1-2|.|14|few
CASSSPERSGQYTF
TGTGCCAGCAGCTCCCCCGAGCGGTCCGGGCAATACACCTTC
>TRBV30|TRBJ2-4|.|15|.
CAWSGSDRAKNIQYF
TGTGCCTGGAGTGGATCGGACAGAGCCAAAAACATTCAGTACTTC
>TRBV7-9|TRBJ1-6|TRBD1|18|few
CASSSQDRPSSYNSPLHF
TGTGCCAGCAGCTCCCAGGACAGGCCGAGCTCCTATAATTCACCCCTCCACTTT
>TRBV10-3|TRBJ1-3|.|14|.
CAIKQDRAGNTIYF
TGTGCCATAAAACAGGATCGCGCTGGAAACACCATATATTTT
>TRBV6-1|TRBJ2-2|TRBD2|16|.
CASSEPAGANTGELFF
TGTGCCAGCAGTGAACCAGCGGGGGCAAACACCGGGGAGCTGTTTTTT
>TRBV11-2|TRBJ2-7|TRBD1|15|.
CASSSGTGGAYEQYF
TGTGCCAGCAGCTCCGGGACAGGGGGCGCGTACGAGCAGTACTTC
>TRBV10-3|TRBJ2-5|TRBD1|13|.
CAISGDRGETQYF
TGTGCCATCAGTGGGGACAGGGGGGAGACCCAGTACTTC
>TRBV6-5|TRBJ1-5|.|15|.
CASSSRYNGGQPQHF
TGTGCCAGCAGTTCCCGGTATAACGGAGGGCAGCCCCAGCATTTT
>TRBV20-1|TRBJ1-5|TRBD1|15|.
CSASEWGQANQPQHF
TGCAGTGCTAGTGAATGGGGACAGGCTAATCAGCCCCAGCATTTT
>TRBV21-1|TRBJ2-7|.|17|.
CASSPIVGGCLSDEQYF
TGTGCCAGCAGCCCGATCGTAGGGGGTTGCCTAAGTGACGAGCAGTACTTC